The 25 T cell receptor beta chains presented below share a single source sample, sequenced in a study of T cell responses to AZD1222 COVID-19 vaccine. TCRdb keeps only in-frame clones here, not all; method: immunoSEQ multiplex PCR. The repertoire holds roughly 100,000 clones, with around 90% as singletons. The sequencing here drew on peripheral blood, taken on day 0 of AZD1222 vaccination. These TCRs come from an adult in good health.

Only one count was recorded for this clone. DNA for the CDR3: TGTGCCAGTAGTATAGATCAAAGGGCAGGGGGCGCCCACAACATTCAGTACTTC. It codes for CASSIDQRAGGAHNIQYF. The genes are TRBV19 and TRBJ2-4; TRBD1 matches 8 bases. The ends lost 0 bases at V and 7 bases at J; junction bases unmatched: 14. This CDR3 has 18 residues. CDR1 is LNHDA, CDR2 SQIVND, per germline (reference sequence). Based on the CDR3 plus reference TRBV19 and TRBJ2-4, the full variable domain is DGGITQSPKYLFRKEGQNVTLSCEQNLNHDAMYWYRQDPGQGLRLIYYSQIVNDFQKGDIAEGYSVSREKKESFPLTVTSAQKNPTAFYLCASSIDQRAGGAHNIQYFGAGTRLSVL.

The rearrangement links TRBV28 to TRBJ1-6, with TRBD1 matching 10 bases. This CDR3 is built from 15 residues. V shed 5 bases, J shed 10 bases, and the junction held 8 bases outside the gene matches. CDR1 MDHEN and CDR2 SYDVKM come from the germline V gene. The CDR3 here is CASSRIGTGDSPLHF. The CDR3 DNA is TGTGCCAGCAGTCGAATCGGGACAGGGGACTCACCCCTCCACTTT.

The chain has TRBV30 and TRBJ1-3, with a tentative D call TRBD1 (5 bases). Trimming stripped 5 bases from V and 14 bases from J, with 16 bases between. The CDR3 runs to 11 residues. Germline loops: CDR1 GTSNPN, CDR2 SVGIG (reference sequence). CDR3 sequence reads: CAWAVRGALYF. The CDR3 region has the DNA TGTGCCTGGGCGGTCCGAGGGGCACTATATTTT.

The CDR3 sequence is CASSLQHDTGELFF. CDR3 DNA: TGTGCCAGCAGTTTACAGCATGACACCGGGGAGCTGTTTTTT. This chain links TRBV11-1 with TRBJ2-2; no clear D gene. This CDR3 spans 14 amino acids. V shed 6 bases and J shed 3 bases, with 11 bases lying between them. Germline V CDR1 and CDR2: SGHAT, FQDESV (reference sequence).

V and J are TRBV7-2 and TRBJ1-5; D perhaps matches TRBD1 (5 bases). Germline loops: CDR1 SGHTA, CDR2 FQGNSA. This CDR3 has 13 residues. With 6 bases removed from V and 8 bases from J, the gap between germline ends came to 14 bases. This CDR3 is CASRTRGEEPQHF. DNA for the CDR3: TGTGCCAGCAGGACCCGGGGCGAAGAGCCCCAGCATTTT. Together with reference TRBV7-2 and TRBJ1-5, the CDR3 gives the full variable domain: GAGVSQSPSNKVTEKGKDVELRCDPISGHTALYWYRQSLGQGLEFLIYFQGNSAPDKSGLPSDRFSAERTGGSVSTLTIQRTQQEDSAVYLCASRTRGEEPQHFGDGTRLSIL.

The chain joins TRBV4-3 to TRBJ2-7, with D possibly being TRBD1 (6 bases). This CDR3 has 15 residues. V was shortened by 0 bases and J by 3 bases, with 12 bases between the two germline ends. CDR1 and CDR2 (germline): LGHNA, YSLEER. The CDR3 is CASSQDWGTNYEQYF. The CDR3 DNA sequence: TGCGCCAGCAGCCAAGATTGGGGGACAAACTACGAGCAGTACTTC.

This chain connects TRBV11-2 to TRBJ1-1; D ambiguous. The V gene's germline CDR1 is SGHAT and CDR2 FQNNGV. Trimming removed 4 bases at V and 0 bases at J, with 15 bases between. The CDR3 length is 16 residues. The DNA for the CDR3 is TGTGCCAGCAGCTCCCGCGGGTCCACAATGAACACTGAAGCTTTCTTT. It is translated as CASSSRGSTMNTEAFF. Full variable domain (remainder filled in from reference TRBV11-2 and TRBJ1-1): EAGVAQSPRYKIIEKRQSVAFWCNPISGHATLYWYQQILGQGPKLLIQFQNNGVVDDSQLPKDRFSAERLKGVDSTLKIQPAKLEDSAVYLCASSSRGSTMNTEAFFGQGTRLTVV.

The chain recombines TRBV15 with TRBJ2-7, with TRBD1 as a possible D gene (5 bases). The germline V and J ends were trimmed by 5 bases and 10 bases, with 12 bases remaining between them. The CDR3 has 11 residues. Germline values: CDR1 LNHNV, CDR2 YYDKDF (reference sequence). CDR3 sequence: CATSAGSTQYF. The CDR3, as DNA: TGTGCCACCAGCGCAGGGTCTACACAGTACTTC.

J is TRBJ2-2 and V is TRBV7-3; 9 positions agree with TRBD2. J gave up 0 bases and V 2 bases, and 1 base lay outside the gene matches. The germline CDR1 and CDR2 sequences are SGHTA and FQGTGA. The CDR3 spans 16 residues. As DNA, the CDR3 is TGTGCCAGCAGCTTAGCGGGAGGGCCGAACACCGGGGAGCTGTTTTTT. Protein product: CASSLAGGPNTGELFF.

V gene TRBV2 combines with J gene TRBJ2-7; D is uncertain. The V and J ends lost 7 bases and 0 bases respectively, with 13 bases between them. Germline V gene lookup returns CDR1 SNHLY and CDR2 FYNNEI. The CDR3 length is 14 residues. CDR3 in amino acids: CASTGTMPSYEQYF. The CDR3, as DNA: TGTGCCAGCACCGGAACTATGCCCTCCTACGAGCAGTACTTC.

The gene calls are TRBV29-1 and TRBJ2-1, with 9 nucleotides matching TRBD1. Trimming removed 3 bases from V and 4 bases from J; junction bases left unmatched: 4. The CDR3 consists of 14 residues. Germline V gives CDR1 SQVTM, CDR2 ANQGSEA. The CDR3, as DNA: TGCAGCGTTGAGGGGGACAGGGATTACAATGAGCAGTTCTTC. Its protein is CSVEGDRDYNEQFF.

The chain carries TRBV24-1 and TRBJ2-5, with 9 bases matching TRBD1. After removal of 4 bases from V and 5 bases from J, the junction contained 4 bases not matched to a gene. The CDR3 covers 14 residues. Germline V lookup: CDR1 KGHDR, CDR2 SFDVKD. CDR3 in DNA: TGTGCCACCAGTGAGGGGGACAGGGCCGAGACCCAGTACTTC. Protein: CATSEGDRAETQYF.

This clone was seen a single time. The CDR3 spells CASSRGTGTHGYTF. In nucleotides, the CDR3 is TGTGCCAGTAGCAGAGGGACGGGAACCCATGGCTACACCTTC. This chain connects TRBV19 to TRBJ1-2; D perhaps matches TRBD1 (5 bases). CDR1 and CDR2 (germline): LNHDA, SQIVND (reference sequence). Trimming left V 6 bases short and J 6 bases short, with 17 bases between. The CDR3 contains 14 residues.

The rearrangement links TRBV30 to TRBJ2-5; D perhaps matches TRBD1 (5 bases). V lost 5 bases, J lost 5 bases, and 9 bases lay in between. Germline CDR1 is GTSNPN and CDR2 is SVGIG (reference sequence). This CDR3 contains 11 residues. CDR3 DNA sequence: TGTGCCTGGGGCCCAGGGGAGACCCAGTACTTC. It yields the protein CAWGPGETQYF.

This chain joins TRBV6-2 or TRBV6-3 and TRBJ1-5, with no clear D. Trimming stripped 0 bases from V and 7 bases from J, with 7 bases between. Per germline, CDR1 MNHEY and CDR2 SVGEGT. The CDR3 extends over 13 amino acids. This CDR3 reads CASSYSAGQPQHF. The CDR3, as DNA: TGTGCCAGCAGTTACTCAGCGGGCCAGCCCCAGCATTTT.

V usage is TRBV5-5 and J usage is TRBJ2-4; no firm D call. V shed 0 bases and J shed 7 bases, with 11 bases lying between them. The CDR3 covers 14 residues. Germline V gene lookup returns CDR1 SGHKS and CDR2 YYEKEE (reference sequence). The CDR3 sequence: CASSLEGSSNIQYF. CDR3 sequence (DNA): TGTGCCAGCAGCTTGGAAGGGTCATCCAACATTCAGTACTTC.

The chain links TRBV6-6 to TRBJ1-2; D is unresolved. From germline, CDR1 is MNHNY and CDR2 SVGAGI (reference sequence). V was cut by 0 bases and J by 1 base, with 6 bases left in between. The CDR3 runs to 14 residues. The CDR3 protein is CASSYSPNNYGYTF. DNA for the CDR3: TGTGCCAGCAGTTACTCACCAAATAACTATGGCTACACCTTC.

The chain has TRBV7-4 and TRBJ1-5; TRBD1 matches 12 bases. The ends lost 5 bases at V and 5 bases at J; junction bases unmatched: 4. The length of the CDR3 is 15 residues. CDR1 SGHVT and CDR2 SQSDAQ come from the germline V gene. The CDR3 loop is CASSLRDRGHQPQHF. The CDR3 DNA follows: TGTGCCAGCAGCCTCCGGGACAGGGGGCATCAGCCCCAGCATTTT.

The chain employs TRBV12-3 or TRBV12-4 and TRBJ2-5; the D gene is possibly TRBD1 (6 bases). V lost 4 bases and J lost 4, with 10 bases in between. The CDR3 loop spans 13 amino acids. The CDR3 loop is CASSYGTRETQYF. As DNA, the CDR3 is TGTGCCAGCAGTTACGGGACACGAGAGACCCAGTACTTC.

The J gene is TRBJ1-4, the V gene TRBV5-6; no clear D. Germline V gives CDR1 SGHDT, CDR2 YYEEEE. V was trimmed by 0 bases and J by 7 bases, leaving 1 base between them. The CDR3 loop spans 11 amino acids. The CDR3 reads CASSLGEKLFF. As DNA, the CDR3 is TGTGCCAGCAGCTTGGGTGAAAAACTGTTTTTT. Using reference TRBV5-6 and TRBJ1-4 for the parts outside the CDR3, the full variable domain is DAGVTQSPTHLIKTRGQQVTLRCSPKSGHDTVSWYQQALGQGPQFIFQYYEEEERQRGNFPDRFSGHQFPNYSSELNVNALLLGDSALYLCASSLGEKLFFGSGTQLSVL.

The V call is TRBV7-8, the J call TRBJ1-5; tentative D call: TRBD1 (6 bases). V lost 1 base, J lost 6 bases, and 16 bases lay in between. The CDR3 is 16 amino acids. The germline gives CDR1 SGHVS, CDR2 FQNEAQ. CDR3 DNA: TGTGCCAGCAGCTTAGAATCCAGGGGTAGGGTTCAGCCCCAGCATTTT. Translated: CASSLESRGRVQPQHF. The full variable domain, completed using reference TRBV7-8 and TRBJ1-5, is GAGVSQSPRYKVAKRGQDVALRCDPISGHVSLFWYQQALGQGPEFLTYFQNEAQLDKSGLPSDRFFAERPEGSVSTLKIQRTQQEDSAVYLCASSLESRGRVQPQHFGDGTRLSIL.

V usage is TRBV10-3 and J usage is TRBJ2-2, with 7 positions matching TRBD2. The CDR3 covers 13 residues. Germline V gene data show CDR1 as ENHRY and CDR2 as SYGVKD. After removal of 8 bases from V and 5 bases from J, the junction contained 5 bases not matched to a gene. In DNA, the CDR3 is TGTGCCATCCGGGGGGAAGGGACCGGGGAGCTGTTTTTT. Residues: CAIRGEGTGELFF.

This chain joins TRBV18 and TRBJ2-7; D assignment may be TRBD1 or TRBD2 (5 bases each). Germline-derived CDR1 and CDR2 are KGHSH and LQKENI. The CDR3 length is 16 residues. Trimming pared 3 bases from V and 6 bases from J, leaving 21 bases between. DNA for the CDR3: TGTGCCAGCTCACCGCACGGGGCGGTATCAGCCTTCGAGCAGTACTTC. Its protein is CASSPHGAVSAFEQYF.

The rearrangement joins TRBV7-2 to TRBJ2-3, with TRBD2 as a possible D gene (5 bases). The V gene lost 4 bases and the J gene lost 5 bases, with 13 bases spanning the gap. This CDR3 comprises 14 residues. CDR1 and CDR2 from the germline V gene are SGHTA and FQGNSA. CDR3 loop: CASSSGPGLDTQYF. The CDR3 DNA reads TGTGCCAGCAGCTCGGGCCCGGGATTAGATACGCAGTATTTT. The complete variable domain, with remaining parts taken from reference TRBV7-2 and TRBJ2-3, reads GAGVSQSPSNKVTEKGKDVELRCDPISGHTALYWYRQSLGQGLEFLIYFQGNSAPDKSGLPSDRFSAERTGGSVSTLTIQRTQQEDSAVYLCASSSGPGLDTQYFGPGTRLTVL.

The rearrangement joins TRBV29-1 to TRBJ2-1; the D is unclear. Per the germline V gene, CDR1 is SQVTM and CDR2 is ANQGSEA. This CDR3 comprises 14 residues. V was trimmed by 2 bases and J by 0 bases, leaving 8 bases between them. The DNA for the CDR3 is TGCAGCGTTGAACCGAGTAGCTCCTACAATGAGCAGTTCTTC. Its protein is CSVEPSSSYNEQFF.